The clone carrying this TCR beta chain has only a few counts. No antigen is known for it. These data are taken from a study of T cells in tumors after PD-1 blockade. For the study at large: Patients had no prior checkpoint blockade, systemic immunosuppressants, or anti-cancer therapy within 4 weeks. During anti-PD-1 treatment, some patients continued daily vismodegib 150 mg.

Points from the study as a whole: Blood contained about 42% of the tumor's TCR clonotypes.

Template: tumor biopsy or peripheral blood genomic DNA, roughly 616-6,500 ng per sample. Measured with immunoSEQ multiplex PCR; TCRdb has only the in-frame clones, and not every one. The sample includes 60,000 to 65,000 clones, about 74% of them seen just once. The clonotype was recovered from a human donor with basal cell carcinoma. The sample in question was PBMCs, obtained after anti-PD-1 treatment.

CDR3 sequence: CASSYHSLWGGQQETQYF. CDR3 DNA: TGTGCCAGCAGCTACCATTCTCTTTGGGGCGGCCAACAAGAGACCCAGTACTTC. This rearrangement joins TRBV28 to TRBJ2-5, with D possibly TRBD1 on 5 matching bases. The ends were cut back, 6 bases at V and 2 bases at J, with 25 bases in the middle. The CDR3 covers 18 residues. Germline CDR1 is MDHEN and CDR2 is SYDVKM.